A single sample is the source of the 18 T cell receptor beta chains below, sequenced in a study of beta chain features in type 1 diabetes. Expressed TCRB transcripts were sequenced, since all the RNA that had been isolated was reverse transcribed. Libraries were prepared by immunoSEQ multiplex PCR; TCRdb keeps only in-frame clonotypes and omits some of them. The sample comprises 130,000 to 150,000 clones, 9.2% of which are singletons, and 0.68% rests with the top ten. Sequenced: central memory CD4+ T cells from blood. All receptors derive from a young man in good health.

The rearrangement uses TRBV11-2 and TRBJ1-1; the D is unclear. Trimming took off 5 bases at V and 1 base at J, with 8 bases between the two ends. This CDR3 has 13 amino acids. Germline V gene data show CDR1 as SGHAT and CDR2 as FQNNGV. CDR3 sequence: CASSTNQNTEAFF. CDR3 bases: TGTGCCAGCAGCACTAACCAGAACACTGAAGCTTTCTTT.

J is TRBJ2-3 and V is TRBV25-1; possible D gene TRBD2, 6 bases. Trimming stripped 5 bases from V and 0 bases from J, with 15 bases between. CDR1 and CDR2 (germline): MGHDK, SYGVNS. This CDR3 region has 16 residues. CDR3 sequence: CASSLEAGRSTDTQYF. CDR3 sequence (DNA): TGTGCCAGCAGTCTGGAGGCGGGACGGAGCACAGATACGCAGTATTTT.

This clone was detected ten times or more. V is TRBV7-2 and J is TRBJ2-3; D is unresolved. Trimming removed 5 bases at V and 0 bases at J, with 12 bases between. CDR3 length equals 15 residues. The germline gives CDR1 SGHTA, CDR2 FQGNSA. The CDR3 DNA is TGTGCCAGCAGCGTTAGCCGTGCTAGCACAGATACGCAGTATTTT. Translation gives CASSVSRASTDTQYF.

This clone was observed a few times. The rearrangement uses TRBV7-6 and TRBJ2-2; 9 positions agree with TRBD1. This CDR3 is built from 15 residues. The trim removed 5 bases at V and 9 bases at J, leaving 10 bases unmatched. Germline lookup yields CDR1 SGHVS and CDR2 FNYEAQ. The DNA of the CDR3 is TGTGCCAGCAGCGCCGGGACAGGGATGGCGAGGGAGCTGTTTTTT. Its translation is CASSAGTGMARELFF.

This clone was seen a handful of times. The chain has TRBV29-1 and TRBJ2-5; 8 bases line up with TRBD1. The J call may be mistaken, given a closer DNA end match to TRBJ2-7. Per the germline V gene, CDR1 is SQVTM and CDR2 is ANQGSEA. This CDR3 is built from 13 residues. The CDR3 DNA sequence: TGCAGCGTTGCCCGGGACAGGTCCTACGAGCAGTACTTC. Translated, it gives CSVARDRSYEQYF.

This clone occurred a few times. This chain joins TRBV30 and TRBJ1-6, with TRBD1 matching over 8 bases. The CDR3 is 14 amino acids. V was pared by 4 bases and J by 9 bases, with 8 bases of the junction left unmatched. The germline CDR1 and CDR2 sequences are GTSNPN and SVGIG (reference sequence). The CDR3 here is CAWTQGQGISPLHF. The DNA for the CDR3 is TGTGCCTGGACCCAAGGACAGGGTATTTCACCCCTCCACTTT. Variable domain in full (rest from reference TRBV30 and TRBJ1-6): SQTIHQWPATLVQPVGSPLSLECTVEGTSNPNLYWYRQAAGRGLQLLFYSVGIGQISSEVPQNLSASRPQDRQFILSSKKLLLSDSGFYLCAWTQGQGISPLHFGNGTRLTVT.

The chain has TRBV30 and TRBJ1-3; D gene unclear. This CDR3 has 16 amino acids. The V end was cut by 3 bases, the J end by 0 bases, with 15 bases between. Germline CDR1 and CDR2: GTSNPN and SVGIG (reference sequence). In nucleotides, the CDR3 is TGTGCCTGGAGCAACTGGGAGAGTACCTCTGGAAACACCATATATTTT. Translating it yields CAWSNWESTSGNTIYF.

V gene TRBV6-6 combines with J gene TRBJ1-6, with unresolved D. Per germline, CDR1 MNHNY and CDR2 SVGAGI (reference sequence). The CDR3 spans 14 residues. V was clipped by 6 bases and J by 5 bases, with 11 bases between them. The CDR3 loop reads CASRPWTDNSPLHF. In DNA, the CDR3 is TGTGCCAGCAGACCCTGGACTGATAATTCACCCCTCCACTTT.

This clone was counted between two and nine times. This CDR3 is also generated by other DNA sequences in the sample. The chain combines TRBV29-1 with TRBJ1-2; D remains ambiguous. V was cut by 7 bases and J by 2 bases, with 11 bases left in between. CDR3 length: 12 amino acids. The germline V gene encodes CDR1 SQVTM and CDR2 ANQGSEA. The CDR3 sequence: CSAAGGNYGYTF. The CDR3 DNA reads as TGCAGCGCCGCGGGCGGGAACTATGGCTACACCTTC.

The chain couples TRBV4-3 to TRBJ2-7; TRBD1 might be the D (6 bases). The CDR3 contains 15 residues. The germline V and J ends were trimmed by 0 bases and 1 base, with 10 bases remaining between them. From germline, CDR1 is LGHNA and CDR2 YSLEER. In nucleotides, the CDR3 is TGCGCCAGCAGCCAAGATTGGGGGCCATCCTACGAGCAGTACTTC. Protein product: CASSQDWGPSYEQYF.

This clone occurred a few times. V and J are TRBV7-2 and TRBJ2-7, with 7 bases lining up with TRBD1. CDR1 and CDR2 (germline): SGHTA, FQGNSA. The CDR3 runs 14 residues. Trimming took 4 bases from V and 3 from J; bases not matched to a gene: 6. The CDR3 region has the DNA TGTGCCAGCAGCTCAGGGGCAGGGGGCTACGAGCAGTACTTC. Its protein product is CASSSGAGGYEQYF. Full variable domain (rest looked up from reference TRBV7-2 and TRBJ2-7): GAGVSQSPSNKVTEKGKDVELRCDPISGHTALYWYRQSLGQGLEFLIYFQGNSAPDKSGLPSDRFSAERTGGSVSTLTIQRTQQEDSAVYLCASSSGAGGYEQYFGPGTRLTVT.

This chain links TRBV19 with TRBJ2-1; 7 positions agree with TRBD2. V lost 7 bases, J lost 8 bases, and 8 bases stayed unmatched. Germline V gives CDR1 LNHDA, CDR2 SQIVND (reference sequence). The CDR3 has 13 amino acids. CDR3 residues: CASIGLVEDEQFF. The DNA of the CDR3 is TGTGCCAGTATTGGACTAGTAGAAGATGAGCAGTTCTTC.

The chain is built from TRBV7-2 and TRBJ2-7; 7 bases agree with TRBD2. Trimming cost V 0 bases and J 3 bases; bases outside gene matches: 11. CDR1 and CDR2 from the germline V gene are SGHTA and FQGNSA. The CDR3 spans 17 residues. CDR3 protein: CASSLAAQSSGIYEQYF. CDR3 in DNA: TGTGCCAGCAGCTTAGCTGCGCAGTCTAGCGGAATCTACGAGCAGTACTTC.

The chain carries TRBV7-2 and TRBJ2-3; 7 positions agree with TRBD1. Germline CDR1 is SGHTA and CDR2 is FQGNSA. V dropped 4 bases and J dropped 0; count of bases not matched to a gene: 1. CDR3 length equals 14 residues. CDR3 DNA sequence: TGTGCCAGCAGCTGGACAGGTAGCACAGATACGCAGTATTTT. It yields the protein CASSWTGSTDTQYF.

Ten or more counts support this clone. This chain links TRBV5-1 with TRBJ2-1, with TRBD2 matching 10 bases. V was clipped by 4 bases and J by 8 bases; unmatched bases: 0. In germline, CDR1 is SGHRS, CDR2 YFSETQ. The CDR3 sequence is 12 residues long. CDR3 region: CASSTSGDEQFF. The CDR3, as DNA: TGCGCCAGCAGCACTAGCGGGGATGAGCAGTTCTTC.

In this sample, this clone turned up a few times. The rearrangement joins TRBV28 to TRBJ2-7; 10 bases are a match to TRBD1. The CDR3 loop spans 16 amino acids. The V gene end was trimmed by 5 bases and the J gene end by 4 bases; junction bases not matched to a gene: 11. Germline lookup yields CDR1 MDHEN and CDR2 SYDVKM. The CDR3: CASSLLPGQGPYEQYF. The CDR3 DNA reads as TGTGCCAGCAGTCTACTTCCGGGACAGGGGCCGTACGAGCAGTACTTC.

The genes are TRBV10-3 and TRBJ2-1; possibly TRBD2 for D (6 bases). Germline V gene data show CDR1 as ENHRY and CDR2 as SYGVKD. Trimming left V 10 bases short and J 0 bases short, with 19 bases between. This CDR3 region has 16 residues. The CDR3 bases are TGTGCCACCAGGCAATCGCGGGGAGACTCCTACAATGAGCAGTTCTTC. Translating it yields CATRQSRGDSYNEQFF.

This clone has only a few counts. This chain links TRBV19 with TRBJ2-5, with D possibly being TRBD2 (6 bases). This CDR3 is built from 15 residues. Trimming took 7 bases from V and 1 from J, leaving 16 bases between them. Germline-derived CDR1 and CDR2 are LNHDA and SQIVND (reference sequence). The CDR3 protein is CASKDPGLGQETQYF. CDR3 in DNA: TGTGCCAGTAAAGACCCGGGACTCGGCCAAGAGACCCAGTACTTC.